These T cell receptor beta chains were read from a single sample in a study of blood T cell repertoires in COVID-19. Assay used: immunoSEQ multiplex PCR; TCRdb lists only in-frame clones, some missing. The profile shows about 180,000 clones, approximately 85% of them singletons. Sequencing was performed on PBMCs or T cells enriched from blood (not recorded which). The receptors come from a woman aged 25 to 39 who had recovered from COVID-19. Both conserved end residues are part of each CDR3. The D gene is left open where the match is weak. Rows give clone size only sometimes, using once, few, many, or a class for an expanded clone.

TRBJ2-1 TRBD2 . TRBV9 CASSVGGSGVGSYNEQFF TGTGCCAGCAGCGTAGGAGGTAGCGGGGTGGGCTCCTACAATGAGCAGTTCTTC
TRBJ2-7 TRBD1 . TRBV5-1 CASSLGTGFYEQYF TGCGCCAGCAGCTTGGGGACAGGGTTCTACGAGCAGTACTTC
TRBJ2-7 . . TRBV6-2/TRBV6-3 CASSYSMRVEQGNSYEQYF TGTGCCAGCAGTTACTCGATGAGAGTAGAACAGGGTAACTCCTACGAGCAGTACTTC
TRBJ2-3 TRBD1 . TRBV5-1 CASSLASGGPDTQYF TGCGCCAGCAGCTTGGCGTCAGGGGGTCCAGATACGCAGTATTTT
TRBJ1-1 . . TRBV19 CASSMGTTGVNEAFF TGTGCCAGTAGTATGGGAACGACAGGAGTAAATGAAGCTTTCTTT
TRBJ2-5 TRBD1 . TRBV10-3 CAISPGTVQETQYF TGTGCCATCAGTCCCGGGACAGTCCAAGAGACCCAGTACTTC
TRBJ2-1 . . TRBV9 CASSAATSLEGYYNEQFF TGTGCCAGCAGCGCCGCAACTTCACTAGAAGGGTACTACAATGAGCAGTTCTTC
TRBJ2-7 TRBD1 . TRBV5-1 CASSLASGGPYEQYF TGCGCCAGCAGCTTGGCCTCAGGGGGCCCCTACGAGCAGTACTTC
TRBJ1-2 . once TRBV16 CASSQFQGVYGYTF TGTGCCAGCAGCCAATTTCAGGGTGTCTATGGCTACACCTTC
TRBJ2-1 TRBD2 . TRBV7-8 CASSSRTSGNNEQFF TGTGCCAGCAGCTCCCGGACTAGCGGGAACAATGAGCAGTTCTTC
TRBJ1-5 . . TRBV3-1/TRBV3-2 CASSQGSWGGGGQPQHF TGTGCCAGCAGCCAAGGATCGTGGGGAGGTGGCGGTCAGCCCCAGCATTTT
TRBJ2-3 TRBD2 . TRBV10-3 CAIPFRLADTTDTQYF TGTGCCATCCCATTCCGACTAGCGGACACCACAGATACGCAGTATTTT
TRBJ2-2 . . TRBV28 CASSSPGSDTGELFF TGTGCCAGCAGTTCCCCGGGATCCGACACCGGGGAGCTGTTTTTT
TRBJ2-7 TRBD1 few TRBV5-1 CASSGTGTYEQYF TGCGCCAGCAGTGGGACAGGGACCTACGAGCAGTACTTC
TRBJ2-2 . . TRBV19 CASSIVLARTGELFF TGTGCCAGTAGTATAGTACTAGCAAGGACCGGGGAGCTGTTTTTT
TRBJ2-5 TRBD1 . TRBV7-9 CASSQTGTGIWETQYF TGTGCCAGCAGCCAAACCGGGACAGGGATCTGGGAGACCCAGTACTTC
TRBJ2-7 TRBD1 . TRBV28 CASSLYQGAGYEQYF TGTGCCAGCAGTTTATATCAGGGGGCGGGTTACGAGCAGTACTTC
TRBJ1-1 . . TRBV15 CATSEERIIMNTEAFF TGTGCCACCAGCGAGGAAAGAATAATCATGAACACTGAAGCTTTCTTT
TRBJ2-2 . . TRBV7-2 CASSLDWPTGELFF TGTGCCAGCAGCTTAGATTGGCCCACCGGGGAGCTGTTTTTT
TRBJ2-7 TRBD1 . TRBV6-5 CASSSRDSRNEQYF TGTGCCAGCAGTTCCCGGGACAGTCGCAACGAGCAGTACTTC
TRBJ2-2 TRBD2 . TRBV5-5 CASSLRLAGVSGELFF TGTGCCAGCAGCTTGAGACTAGCGGGAGTGTCTGGGGAGCTGTTTTTT
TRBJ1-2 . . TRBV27 CASSLSGGNYGYTF TGTGCCAGCAGTTTATCAGGGGGAAACTATGGCTACACCTTC
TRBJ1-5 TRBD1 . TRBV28 CASSLVTGGPNQPQHF TGTGCCAGCAGTTTGGTGACAGGGGGCCCCAATCAGCCCCAGCATTTT
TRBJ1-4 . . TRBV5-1 CASSPRGQYNEKLFF TGCGCCAGCAGCCCGAGAGGACAGTATAATGAAAAACTGTTTTTT